A selection of T cell receptor beta chains follows, all from one sample in a study of T cell responses to AZD1222 COVID-19 vaccine. The assay was immunoSEQ multiplex PCR, and TCRdb's table has in-frame clones only and misses some. The table lists about 110,000 clones, 75% to 90% of them singletons. Sequencing was performed on peripheral blood, taken on day 0 of AZD1222 vaccination. The source is an adult in good health. CDR3s include the opening cysteine and the closing phenylalanine or tryptophan. The D gene is left open where the match is weak. Expanded clones are given a class, and other clones once, few, many or no size at all.

>.|TRBD2|TRBJ2-4|TRBV5-6
TGTGCCAGCAGCTTGGAACTAGCGGGACAAAACATTCAGTACTTC
CASSLELAGQNIQYF
>.|.|TRBJ1-5|TRBV28
TGTGCCAGCAGTTTTCGGGACAATACAAATCAGCCCCAGCATTTT
CASSFRDNTNQPQHF
>.|.|TRBJ1-5|TRBV28
TGTGCCAGCAGTCCCAGGGCGGGGAATCAGCCCCAGCATTTT
CASSPRAGNQPQHF
>.|TRBD1|TRBJ1-2|TRBV9
TGTGCCAGCAGCGTAGCGACAGGGGGAGGCCATGGCTACACCTTC
CASSVATGGGHGYTF
>.|.|TRBJ2-7|TRBV3-1/TRBV3-2
TGTGCCAGCAGCCAAGACGGGGCCTACTACGAGCAGTACTTC
CASSQDGAYYEQYF
>.|.|TRBJ1-6|TRBV15
TGTGCCACCAGCAGGGCTAATTCACCCCTCCACTTT
CATSRANSPLHF
>.|.|TRBJ1-2|TRBV2
TGTGCCAGCATGAGGAGGGAGGAAGGTGGCTACACCTTC
CASMRREEGGYTF
>once|.|TRBJ2-3|TRBV5-1
TGCGCCAGCAGCTTGGCCTGGACGGGGGATACGCAGTATTTT
CASSLAWTGDTQYF
>once|TRBD1|TRBJ2-7|TRBV6-5
TGTGCCACCTGGGACAGCCTCTCCTACGAGCAGTACTTC
CATWDSLSYEQYF
>once|.|TRBJ1-5|TRBV24-1
TGTGCCACCAGTGTTGCAGGGGTGGGAAATCAGCCCCAGCATTTT
CATSVAGVGNQPQHF
>.|.|TRBJ2-3|TRBV4-1
TGCGCCAGCAGCCCGTTGGCTGAGGCAGATACGCAGTATTTT
CASSPLAEADTQYF
>.|.|TRBJ2-7|TRBV29-1
TGCAGCGTTGAAGTACCGGGTTCCTACGAGCAGTACTTC
CSVEVPGSYEQYF
>.|TRBD1|TRBJ2-7|TRBV29-1
TGCAGCGTTGAAGATCGGGGACAGGGGTACGAGCAGTACTTC
CSVEDRGQGYEQYF
>.|TRBD2|TRBJ2-1|TRBV5-1
TGCGCCAGCAGCTTGTACGCGGGAGGCCTGAGCTCCTACAATGAGCAGTTCTTC
CASSLYAGGLSSYNEQFF
>.|.|TRBJ2-3|TRBV9
TGTGCCAGCAGCGTAGGGGGGGAAAGCACAGATACGCAGTATTTT
CASSVGGESTDTQYF
>.|.|TRBJ1-1|TRBV12-3/TRBV12-4
TGTGCCAGCAGTTTGGTCGGCGAAGCTTTCTTT
CASSLVGEAFF
>.|.|TRBJ1-5|TRBV7-6
TGTGCCAGCAGCACGGGAGGCCAGCCCCAGCATTTT
CASSTGGQPQHF
>.|.|TRBJ1-2|TRBV27
TGTGCCAGCAGTTACCAGGCCCATAACTATGGCTACACCTTC
CASSYQAHNYGYTF
>.|.|TRBJ1-1|TRBV10-2
TGCGCCAGCAGGACTACGACGGTGAACACTGAAGCTTTCTTT
CASRTTTVNTEAFF
>once|TRBD1|TRBJ2-3|TRBV6-5
TGTGCCAGCAGTCGGACAGGCCAAGTCCAAGATACGCAGTATTTT
CASSRTGQVQDTQYF
>.|.|TRBJ2-1|TRBV2
TGTGCCAGCAGCCTACAGGGTGGAGAGCAGTTCTTC
CASSLQGGEQFF
>.|TRBD1|TRBJ1-1|TRBV3-1/TRBV3-2
TGTGCCAGCAGCCCCCGGACAGGAGGTAACACTGAAGCTTTCTTT
CASSPRTGGNTEAFF
>.|TRBD1|TRBJ1-2|TRBV7-9
TGCGCCAGCTCTTCCCAGGGGGGAAACTATGGCTACACCTTC
CASSSQGGNYGYTF
>.|.|TRBJ1-3|TRBV5-1
TGCGCCAGCAGCGCCGGGACAACAAACACCATATATTTT
CASSAGTTNTIYF
>.|.|TRBJ1-1|TRBV4-2
TGTGCCAGCAGCCAACGGCACCGAGCGTCGAACACTGAAGCTTTCTTT
CASSQRHRASNTEAFF
>.|.|TRBJ1-1|TRBV7-8
TGTGCCAGCAGCTTAGATCGGCCCGGTAGGTCTGAAGCTTTCTTT
CASSLDRPGRSEAFF
>.|TRBD2|TRBJ2-1|TRBV7-9
TGTGCCAGCAGCTTAAGTTATCGCGGGAGGGCCGAAGAGCAGTTCTTC
CASSLSYRGRAEEQFF
>.|.|TRBJ2-7|TRBV4-1
TGCGCCAGCAGCCCAAGACCTACCTACGAGCAGTACTTC
CASSPRPTYEQYF
>.|TRBD1|TRBJ2-7|TRBV20-1
TGCAGTGCTAGTGCTCCAACAGGGGCAACCTACGAGCAGTACTTC
CSASAPTGATYEQYF
>.|TRBD1|TRBJ2-1|TRBV5-1
TGCGCCAGCAGCTTGGCACAGGGGCCCTACAATGAGCAGTTCTTC
CASSLAQGPYNEQFF
>.|TRBD1|TRBJ1-1|TRBV6-5
TGTGCCAGCCGGACAGGCCCTGGGAACACTGAAGCTTTCTTT
CASRTGPGNTEAFF
>.|.|TRBJ2-7|TRBV12-3/TRBV12-4
TGTGCCAGCAGTTTAGCGAGGGTAGCCGAGCAGTACTTC
CASSLARVAEQYF
>once|TRBD1|TRBJ1-2|TRBV5-6
TGTGCCAGCTTCAAGATACAGGGGGCAACTGGCTACACCTTC
CASFKIQGATGYTF
>.|.|TRBJ2-7|TRBV24-1
TGTGCCACCAGTGATTTGTCAAGGGTCGGCATAGCGCGCCACGAGCAGTACTTC
CATSDLSRVGIARHEQYF
>.|.|TRBJ2-7|TRBV11-1
TGTGCCAGCAGCTCAGGGGTTGAGCAGTACTTC
CASSSGVEQYF
>.|.|TRBJ2-7|TRBV12-3/TRBV12-4
TGTGCCAGCAGTTTAACCGGATACGAGCAGTACTTC
CASSLTGYEQYF
>.|TRBD2|TRBJ2-2|TRBV4-1
TGCGCCAGCAGCCAAGAAGCTAGCGGGGCGAACACCGGGGAGCTGTTTTTT
CASSQEASGANTGELFF
>.|.|TRBJ1-2|TRBV5-1
TGCGCCAGCAGCTTCCACAGGGACGGCTACACCTTC
CASSFHRDGYTF
>.|.|TRBJ1-1|TRBV10-1
TGCGCCAGCAGAGGAGGGAACACTGAAGCTTTCTTT
CASRGGNTEAFF
>.|.|TRBJ2-6|TRBV7-3
TGTGCCACTCGTTCTGGGGCCAACGTCCTGACTTTC
CATRSGANVLTF
>.|TRBD1|TRBJ1-1|TRBV6-5
TGTGCCAGCAGTAGACAGGGTGGGCCTGAAGCTTTCTTT
CASSRQGGPEAFF
>.|.|TRBJ2-5|TRBV10-2
TGCGCCAGCAGTGAGTCCATCGGGTCTGACGGGACCCAGTACTTC
CASSESIGSDGTQYF
>.|.|TRBJ1-3|TRBV3-1/TRBV3-2
TGTGCCAGCAGCCAAAAACCTCCGGGACTTCAGTCGTTCTCGTCGGGAAACACCATATATTTT
CASSQKPPGLQSFSSGNTIYF
>.|.|TRBJ2-3|TRBV5-6
TGTGCCAGCAGCACAGGAGATACGCAGTATTTT
CASSTGDTQYF
>.|.|TRBJ2-5|TRBV9
TGTGCCAGCAGCGCCAGGGGTGGTGAGACCCAGTACTTC
CASSARGGETQYF
>few|TRBD1|TRBJ1-6|TRBV9
TGTGCCAGCAGCGAGGACAGGGGTTATTCACCCCTCCACTTT
CASSEDRGYSPLHF
>.|TRBD2|TRBJ2-1|TRBV7-2
TGTGCCAGCAGCTTAAGGACTAGCGGAGTCGGTGAGCAGTTCTTC
CASSLRTSGVGEQFF
>.|TRBD1|TRBJ1-1|TRBV12-3/TRBV12-4
TGTGCCAGCAGCCATGACAGGGCGGAAGCTTTCTTT
CASSHDRAEAFF
>.|TRBD1|TRBJ1-5|TRBV30
TGTGCCTGGAGTTCCTTTCCCCGGACAGGGGGCGGTCAGCCCCAGCATTTT
CAWSSFPRTGGGQPQHF
>.|TRBD1|TRBJ1-2|TRBV7-3
TGTGCCAGCAGCCAAGGGGGGACAGATTTTTATGGCTACACCTTC
CASSQGGTDFYGYTF
>.|.|TRBJ2-7|TRBV2
TGTGCCAGCAAACTAGCCTCCTACGAGCAGTACTTC
CASKLASYEQYF
>once|.|TRBJ2-3|TRBV15
TGTGCCACCAGCGGGCTATATTCAGATACGCAGTATTTT
CATSGLYSDTQYF
>.|.|TRBJ2-1|TRBV7-2
TGTGCCAGCAGCCCGGGACCGGGCCTAGGTGAGCAGTTCTTC
CASSPGPGLGEQFF
>.|TRBD1|TRBJ1-2|TRBV7-9
TGTGCCAGCGTTCCGGGACAGGGACTCTATGGCTACACCTTC
CASVPGQGLYGYTF
>.|TRBD1|TRBJ1-4|TRBV7-2
TGTGCCAGCAGCCCGGACAGGGGGCATGAAAAACTGTTTTTT
CASSPDRGHEKLFF